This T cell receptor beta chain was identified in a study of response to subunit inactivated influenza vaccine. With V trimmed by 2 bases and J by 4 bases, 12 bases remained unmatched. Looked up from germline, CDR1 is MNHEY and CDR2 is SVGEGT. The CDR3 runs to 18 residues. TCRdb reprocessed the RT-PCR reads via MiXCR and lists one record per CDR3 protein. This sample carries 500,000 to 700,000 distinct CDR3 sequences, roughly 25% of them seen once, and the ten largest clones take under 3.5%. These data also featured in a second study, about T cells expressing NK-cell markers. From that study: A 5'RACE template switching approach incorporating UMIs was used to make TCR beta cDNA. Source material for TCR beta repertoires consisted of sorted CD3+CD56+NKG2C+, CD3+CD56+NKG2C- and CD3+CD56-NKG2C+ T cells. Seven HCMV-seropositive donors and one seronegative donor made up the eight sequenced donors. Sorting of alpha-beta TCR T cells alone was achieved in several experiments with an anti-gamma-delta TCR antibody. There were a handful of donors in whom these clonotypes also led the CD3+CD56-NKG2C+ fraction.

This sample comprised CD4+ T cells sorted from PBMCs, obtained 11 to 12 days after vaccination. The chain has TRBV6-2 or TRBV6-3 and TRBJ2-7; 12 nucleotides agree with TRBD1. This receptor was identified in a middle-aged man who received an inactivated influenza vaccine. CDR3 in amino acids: CASSYEITGTGGFYEQYF. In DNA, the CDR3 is TGTGCCAGCAGTTACGAGATAACCGGGACAGGGGGCTTTTACGAGCAGTACTTC.